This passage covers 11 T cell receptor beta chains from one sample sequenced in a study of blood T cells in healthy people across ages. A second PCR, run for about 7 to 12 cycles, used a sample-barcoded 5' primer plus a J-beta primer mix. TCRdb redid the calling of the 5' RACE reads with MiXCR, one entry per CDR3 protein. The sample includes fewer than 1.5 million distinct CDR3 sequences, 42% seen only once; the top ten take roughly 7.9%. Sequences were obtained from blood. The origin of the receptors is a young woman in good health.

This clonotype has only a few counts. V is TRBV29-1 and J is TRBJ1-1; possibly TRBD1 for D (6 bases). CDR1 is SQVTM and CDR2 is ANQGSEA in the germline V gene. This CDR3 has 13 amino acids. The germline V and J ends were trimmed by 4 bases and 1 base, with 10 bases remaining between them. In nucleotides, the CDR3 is TGCAGCGTTGCTCCGACAGGGAACACTGAAGCTTTCTTT. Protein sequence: CSVAPTGNTEAFF.

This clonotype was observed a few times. The CDR3 DNA reads TGTGCCAGCAGCAAAGGCCCCTTTGACAGGACCTATGGCTACACCTTC. Translating gives CASSKGPFDRTYGYTF. V is TRBV21-1 and J is TRBJ1-2; the D call TRBD1 from the table was never checked on the DNA. TRBV21-1 is reported as a pseudogene. The CDR3 has 16 amino acids.

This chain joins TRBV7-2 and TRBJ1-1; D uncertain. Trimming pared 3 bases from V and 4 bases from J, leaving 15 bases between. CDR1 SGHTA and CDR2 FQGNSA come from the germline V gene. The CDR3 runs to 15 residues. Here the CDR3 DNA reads TGTGCCAGCAGCTTCGGAGGCGGTTTGGGCACTGAAGCTTTCTTT. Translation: CASSFGGGLGTEAFF.

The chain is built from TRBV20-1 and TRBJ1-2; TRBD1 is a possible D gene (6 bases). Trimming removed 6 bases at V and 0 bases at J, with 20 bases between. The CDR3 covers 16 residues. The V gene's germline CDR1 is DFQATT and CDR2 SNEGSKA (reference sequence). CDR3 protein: CSARPGQTSSNYGYTF. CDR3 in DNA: TGCAGTGCAAGACCGGGACAAACTTCGTCTAACTATGGCTACACCTTC.

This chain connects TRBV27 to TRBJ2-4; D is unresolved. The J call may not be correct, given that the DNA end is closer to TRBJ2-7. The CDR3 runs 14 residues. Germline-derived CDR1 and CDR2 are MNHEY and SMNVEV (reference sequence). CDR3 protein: CASSLQAGVGEQYF. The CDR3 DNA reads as TGTGCCAGCAGTTTACAGGCAGGTGTCGGCGAGCAGTACTTC.

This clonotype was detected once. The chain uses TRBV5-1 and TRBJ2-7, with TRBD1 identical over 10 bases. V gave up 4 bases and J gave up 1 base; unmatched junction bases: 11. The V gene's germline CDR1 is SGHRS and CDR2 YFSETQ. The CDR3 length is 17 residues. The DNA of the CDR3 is TGCGCCAGCAGCCCCTATGGGACAGGGGAGGGGTCCTACGAGCAGTACTTC. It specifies CASSPYGTGEGSYEQYF.

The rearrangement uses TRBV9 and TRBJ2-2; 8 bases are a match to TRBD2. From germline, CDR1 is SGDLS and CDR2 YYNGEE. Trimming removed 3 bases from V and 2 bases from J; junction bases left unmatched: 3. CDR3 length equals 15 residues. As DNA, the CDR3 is TGTGCCAGCAGCGGCGGGGGGATAAACACCGGGGAGCTGTTTTTT. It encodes CASSGGGINTGELFF.

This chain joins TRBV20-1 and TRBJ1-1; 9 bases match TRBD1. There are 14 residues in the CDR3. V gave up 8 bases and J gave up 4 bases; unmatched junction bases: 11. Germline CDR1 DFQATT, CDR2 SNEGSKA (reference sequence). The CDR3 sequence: CSTWPTQGATEAFF. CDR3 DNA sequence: TGCAGTACCTGGCCGACACAGGGGGCCACTGAAGCTTTCTTT.

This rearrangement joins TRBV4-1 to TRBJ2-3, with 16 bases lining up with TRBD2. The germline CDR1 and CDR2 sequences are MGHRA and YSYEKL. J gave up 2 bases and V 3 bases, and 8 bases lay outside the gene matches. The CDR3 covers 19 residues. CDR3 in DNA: TGCGCCAGCAGCCAGGCGGGACTAGCGGGGGGGCGTTTCACAGATACGCAGTATTTT. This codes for CASSQAGLAGGRFTDTQYF.

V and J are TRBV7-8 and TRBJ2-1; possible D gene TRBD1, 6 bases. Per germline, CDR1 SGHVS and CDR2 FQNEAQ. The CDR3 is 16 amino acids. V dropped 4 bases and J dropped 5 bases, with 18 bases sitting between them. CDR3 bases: TGTGCCAGCAGCTCTAGACGGGGAAGGGGGAACAATGAGCAGTTCTTC. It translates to CASSSRRGRGNNEQFF. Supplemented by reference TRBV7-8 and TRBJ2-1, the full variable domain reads GAGVSQSPRYKVAKRGQDVALRCDPISGHVSLFWYQQALGQGPEFLTYFQNEAQLDKSGLPSDRFFAERPEGSVSTLKIQRTQQEDSAVYLCASSSRRGRGNNEQFFGPGTRLTVL.

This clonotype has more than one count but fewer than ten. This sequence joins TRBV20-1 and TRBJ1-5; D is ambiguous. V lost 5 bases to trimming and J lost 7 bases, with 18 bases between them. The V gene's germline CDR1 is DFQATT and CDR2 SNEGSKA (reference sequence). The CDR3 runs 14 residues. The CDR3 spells CSAVVDGPQQPQHF. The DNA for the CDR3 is TGCAGTGCTGTTGTGGACGGCCCGCAACAGCCCCAGCATTTT.